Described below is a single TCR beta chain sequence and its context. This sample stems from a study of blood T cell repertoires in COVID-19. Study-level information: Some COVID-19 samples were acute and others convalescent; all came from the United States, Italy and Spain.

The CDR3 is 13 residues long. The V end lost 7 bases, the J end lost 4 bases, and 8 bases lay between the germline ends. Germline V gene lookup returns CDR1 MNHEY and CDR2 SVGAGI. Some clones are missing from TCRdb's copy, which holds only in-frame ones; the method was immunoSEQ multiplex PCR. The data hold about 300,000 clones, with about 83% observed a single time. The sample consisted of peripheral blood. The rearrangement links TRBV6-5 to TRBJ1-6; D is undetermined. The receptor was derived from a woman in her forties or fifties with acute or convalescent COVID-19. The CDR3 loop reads CASTGSYNSPLHF. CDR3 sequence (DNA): TGTGCCAGCACTGGCAGTTATAATTCACCCCTCCACTTT.